A selection of T cell receptor beta chains follows, all from one sample in a study of early T cells in non-severe SARS-CoV-2 infection. Using its own MiXCR run on the 5' RACE reads, TCRdb lists one record per CDR3 protein. The sample consists of 50,000 to 75,000 distinct CDR3 sequences, 4.5% to 7.5% of them appearing once. This specimen consisted of whole blood, obtained at baseline. All receptors come from an adult who was a healthcare worker with PCR-confirmed SARS-CoV-2 infection or an uninfected control (not recorded which). Both conserved end residues are part of each CDR3. A D gene is named only where the DNA matches it firmly. The size of a clone is reported for some rows only, either as once, few or many, or as a class for expanded clones.

D	size	J	V	length	CDR3	DNA
NA	many	TRBJ2-7	TRBV7-2	15	CASSLGGRGTYEQYF	TGTGCCAGCAGCTTAGGTGGCAGGGGTACCTACGAGCAGTACTTC
TRBD1	many	TRBJ1-4	TRBV7-6	15	CASSTGTEVNEKLFF	TGTGCCAGCAGCACTGGGACAGAAGTTAATGAAAAACTGTTTTTT
NA	few	TRBJ2-1	TRBV7-8	18	CASSLARRGMLGGNEQFF	TGTGCCAGCAGCTTAGCGCGGAGGGGAATGTTGGGGGGCAATGAGCAGTTCTTC
NA	many	TRBJ1-1	TRBV5-5	13	CASSLAPNTEAFF	TGTGCCAGCAGCTTGGCCCCGAACACTGAAGCTTTCTTT
NA	many	TRBJ1-1	TRBV27	12	CARDGLNTEAFF	TGTGCCAGGGACGGACTGAACACTGAAGCTTTCTTT
TRBD1	NA	TRBJ2-2	TRBV12-3/TRBV12-4	16	CASSPGTDGSPGELFF	TGTGCCAGCAGCCCCGGGACAGACGGTTCCCCCGGGGAGCTGTTTTTT
TRBD1	NA	TRBJ1-3	TRBV28	19	CASSTSVTGIRSSGNTIYF	TGTGCCAGCAGCACTTCCGTGACAGGGATAAGGAGCTCTGGAAACACCATATATTTT
TRBD1	many	TRBJ1-6	TRBV20-1	15	CSARVDRGETSPLHF	TGCAGTGCTAGAGTTGACAGGGGAGAGACTTCACCCCTCCACTTT
NA	few	TRBJ2-7	TRBV20-1	11	CANRVGYEQYF	TGCGCTAACAGGGTCGGGTACGAGCAGTACTTC
TRBD1	many	TRBJ2-1	TRBV7-2	17	CASSIPLTGQSYNEQFF	TGTGCCAGCAGCATACCATTGACAGGGCAATCCTACAATGAGCAGTTCTTC
NA	many	TRBJ1-6	TRBV15	13	CATSRIAISPLHF	TGTGCCACCAGCAGGATAGCAATTTCACCCCTCCACTTT
TRBD1	many	TRBJ2-7	TRBV11-2	13	CASSLGTGSEQYF	TGTGCCAGCAGCTTGGGGACAGGAAGCGAGCAGTACTTC
NA	once	TRBJ2-1	TRBV6-1	15	CASSERRASYNEQFF	TGTGCCAGCAGTGAGCGAAGGGCCTCCTACAATGAGCAGTTCTTC
NA	many	TRBJ2-7	TRBV5-5	15	CASSLNQSPSYEQYF	TGTGCCAGCAGCTTGAATCAGTCTCCGTCCTACGAGCAGTACTTC
NA	many	TRBJ2-1	TRBV7-6	14	CASSLLSRYNEQFF	TGTGCCAGCAGCTTACTCTCAAGATACAATGAGCAGTTCTTC
TRBD2	many	TRBJ2-3	TRBV13	16	CASSSSTSGRAGTQYF	TGTGCCAGCAGCTCTTCAACTAGCGGGAGGGCCGGTACGCAGTATTTT
NA	NA	TRBJ1-1	TRBV18	13	CASSQERHTEAFF	TGTGCCAGCTCACAGGAGAGACACACTGAAGCTTTCTTT
TRBD2	many	TRBJ2-7	TRBV4-3	16	CASSQDPWTSSYEQYF	TGCGCCAGCAGCCAAGACCCGTGGACTAGCTCCTACGAGCAGTACTTC
NA	NA	TRBJ2-7	TRBV28	15	CASSKTGPFIDEQYF	TGTGCCAGCAGCAAAACGGGACCCTTCATCGACGAGCAGTACTTC
NA	many	TRBJ2-1	TRBV6-1	11	CASSERGSRIF	TGTGCCAGCAGTGAAAGGGGGAGTCGGATCTTC
NA	many	TRBJ1-1	TRBV24-1	13	CATSDHSLTEAFF	TGTGCCACCAGTGACCACAGCCTCACTGAAGCTTTCTTT
TRBD2	many	TRBJ2-1	TRBV20-1	16	CSARAGLAGGYNEQFF	TGCAGTGCTAGAGCGGGACTAGCGGGAGGTTACAATGAGCAGTTCTTC
TRBD2	many	TRBJ2-1	TRBV7-9	16	CASSLALSGSGDEQFF	TGTGCCAGCAGCTTAGCATTGAGCGGGAGTGGCGATGAGCAGTTCTTC